This TCR beta chain was captured in a study of CD8 T cells in Susac syndrome. Sequencing of TCR beta covered CD8+ and CD4+ T cells obtained from blood. Matched for age and sex, the controls were healthy donors. CD8+ and CD4+ T cells were negatively isolated; TEMRA cells were FACS-enriched. The RNA input was roughly 0.45 to 1 ug, and it was reverse transcribed with random hexamers. An immunoSEQ multiplex PCR generated amplified TCR beta CDR3 products spanning 54 Vbeta and 13 Jbeta. TCRdb ran MiXCR on the immunoSEQ multiplex PCR reads and lists one entry per CDR3 protein. Of 90,000 to 150,000 distinct CDR3 sequences listed, roughly 94% are singletons. Sample: CD4+ T cells from PBMCs. This receptor was identified in a human donor in good health.

In DNA, the CDR3 is TGTGCCAGCAGTTTTGAGGGGGAAGCTTTTTACGAGCAGTACTTC. It codes for CASSFEGEAFYEQYF. The chain carries TRBV12-3 or TRBV12-4 and TRBJ2-7, with D possibly being TRBD1 (6 bases). V lost 3 bases and J 4 bases, leaving 16 bases between the germline ends. The CDR3 loop spans 15 amino acids.